This T cell receptor (beta chain) was sequenced for a study of CD8 T cells in ankylosing spondylitis. Ten or more counts support this clonotype. As yet, its antigen is unknown. General study findings and limits: Reportedly, disease-linked clones are significantly enriched in ankylosing spondylitis patients' matched synovial fluid. A subset of motif variants has previously been described in the synovial fluid and blood of reactive arthritis.

Using quantitative 5'-RACE with molecular barcodes, the authors made TCR beta libraries. Each CDR3 protein gets one entry after TCRdb re-called the 5' RACE reads with MiXCR. Of some 250,000 distinct CDR3 sequences listed, approximately 9% are singletons. The origin of this receptor is a male donor with ankylosing spondylitis or in good health (not recorded which). The sequencing input was blood, either unsorted or a sorted T cell fraction (not recorded which).

This CDR3 reads CASSYSKRGNTEAFF. Here the CDR3 DNA reads TGTGCCAGCAGTTACTCGAAAAGGGGCAACACTGAAGCTTTCTTT. This sequence joins TRBV6-5 and TRBJ1-1; D might be TRBD1 (5 bases). The germline gives CDR1 MNHEY, CDR2 SVGAGI. The CDR3 is 15 amino acids. V lost 0 bases, J lost 2 bases, and 10 bases lay in between.